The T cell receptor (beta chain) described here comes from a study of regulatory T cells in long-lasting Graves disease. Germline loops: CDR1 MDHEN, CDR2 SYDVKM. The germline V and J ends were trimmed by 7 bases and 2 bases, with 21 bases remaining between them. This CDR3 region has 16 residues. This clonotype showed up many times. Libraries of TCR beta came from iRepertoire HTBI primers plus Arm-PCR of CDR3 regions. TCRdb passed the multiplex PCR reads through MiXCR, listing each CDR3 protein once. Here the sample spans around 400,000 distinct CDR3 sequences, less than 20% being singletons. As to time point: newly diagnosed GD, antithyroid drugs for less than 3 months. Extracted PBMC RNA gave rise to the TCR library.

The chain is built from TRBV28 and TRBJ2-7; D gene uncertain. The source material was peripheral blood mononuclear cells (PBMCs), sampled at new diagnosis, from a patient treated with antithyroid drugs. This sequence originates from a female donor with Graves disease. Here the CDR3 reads CASNHPRKDPPYEQYF. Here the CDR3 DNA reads TGTGCCAGCAACCACCCCCGGAAGGACCCCCCCTACGAGCAGTACTTC.